The clone carrying this T cell receptor beta chain was seen repeatedly, ten times or more. Its matching antigen is unknown. The sample originates from a study of neurological immune-mediated disorders. Study outcomes and limitations: The expanded clones of different subjects shared no CDR3 amino acid sequences (suggesting private repertoires in all groups). HTLV-1-associated myelopathy had the most TCR clonal expansion, whereas multiple sclerosis had the least (lower than in healthy controls).

The CDR3 sequence is 18 residues long. Trimming shortened V by 1 base and J by 0 bases, and 13 bases separated the two germline ends. The V gene's germline CDR1 is LGHDT and CDR2 YNNKEL (reference sequence). From 15-18 subjects, each sequencing run yielded over 170 million TCR-beta sequences. TCRdb redid the calling of the 5' RACE reads with MiXCR, one entry per CDR3 protein. The sample includes about 59,000 distinct CDR3 sequences, about 13% of them seen just once. The J gene is TRBJ2-6, the V gene TRBV3-1, with D possibly matching TRBD2 (5 bases). Sequenced: PBMCs. The receptor was isolated from a woman aged 55 to 70 with HTLV-1-associated myelopathy (HAM/TSP). The CDR3 loop is CASSQGRTLVSGANVLTF. CDR3 DNA sequence: TGTGCCAGCAGCCAAGGGAGGACGCTAGTCTCTGGGGCCAACGTCCTGACTTTC.